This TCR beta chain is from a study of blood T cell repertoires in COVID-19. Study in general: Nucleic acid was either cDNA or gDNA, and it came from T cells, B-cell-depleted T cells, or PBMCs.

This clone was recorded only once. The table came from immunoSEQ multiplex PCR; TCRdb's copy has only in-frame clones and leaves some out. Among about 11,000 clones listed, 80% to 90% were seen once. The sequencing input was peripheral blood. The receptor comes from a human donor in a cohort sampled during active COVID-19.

The CDR3 DNA reads TGTGCTAGTGGTGCTCCGGGACAGGGTGGCACCGGGGAGCTGTTTTTT. Its translation is CASGAPGQGGTGELFF. This chain links TRBV12-5 with TRBJ2-2, with 9 bases lining up with TRBD1. The V gene end was trimmed by 5 bases and the J gene end by 4 bases; junction bases not matched to a gene: 8. In germline, CDR1 is LGHNT, CDR2 FRNRAP. The CDR3 runs 16 residues. Using reference TRBV12-5 and TRBJ2-2 for the parts outside the CDR3, the full variable domain is DARVTQTPRHKVTEMGQEVTMRCQPILGHNTVFWYRQTMMQGLELLAYFRNRAPLDDSGMPKDRFSAEMPDATLATLKIQPSEPRDSAVYFCASGAPGQGGTGELFFGEGSRLTVL.